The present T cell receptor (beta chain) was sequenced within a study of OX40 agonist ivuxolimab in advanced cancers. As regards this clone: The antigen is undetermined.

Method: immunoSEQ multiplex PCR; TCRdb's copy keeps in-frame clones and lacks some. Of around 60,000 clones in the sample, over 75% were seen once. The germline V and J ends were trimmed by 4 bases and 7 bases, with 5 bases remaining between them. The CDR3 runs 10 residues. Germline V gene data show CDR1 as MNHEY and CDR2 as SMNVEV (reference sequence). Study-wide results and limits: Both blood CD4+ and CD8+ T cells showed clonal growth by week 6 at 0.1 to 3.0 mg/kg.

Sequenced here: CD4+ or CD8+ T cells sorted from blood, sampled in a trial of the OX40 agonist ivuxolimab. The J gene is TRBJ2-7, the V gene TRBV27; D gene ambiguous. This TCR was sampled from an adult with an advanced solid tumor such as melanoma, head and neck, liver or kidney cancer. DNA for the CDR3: TGTGCCAGCAGTTCCGAAGAGCAGTACTTC. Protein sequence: CASSSEEQYF.